This T cell receptor beta chain is drawn from a study of CD8+ T cells in alopecia areata. About the study: Patients in the treated group were given tofacitinib by mouth, 5 to 10 mg twice a day. The share of scalp area affected provided the severity score for treated patients. Study results and limitations: Many expanded lesional clones persisted in scalp and blood during tofacitinib. Researchers say the link of baseline CD8+ expansion to response remains uncertain, with one nonresponder.

This clone has a handful of counts. The antigen is unknown. Extraction of RNA preceded its reverse transcription into cDNA, which served as the sequencing template. Profiled with immunoSEQ multiplex PCR; TCRdb holds only in-frame clones, not every one. The sample includes some 200,000 clones, 50% to 70% seen only once; the top ten take roughly 1.6%. Treatment denoted: oral pan-JAK inhibitor, 5-10 mg twice daily. The V gene's germline CDR1 is LNHDA and CDR2 SQIVND (reference sequence). V lost 9 bases and J lost 0, with 11 bases in between. The CDR3 covers 13 residues. Sequenced here: CD4+ T cells sorted from blood, sampled at week 4, from a patient treated with tofacitinib. The clonotype originates from a human donor with alopecia areata. V is TRBV19 and J is TRBJ1-1; D not resolved. The CDR3 DNA sequence: TGTGCCAGCGCGGAGAGGGTGAACACTGAAGCTTTCTTT. Amino acids: CASAERVNTEAFF.